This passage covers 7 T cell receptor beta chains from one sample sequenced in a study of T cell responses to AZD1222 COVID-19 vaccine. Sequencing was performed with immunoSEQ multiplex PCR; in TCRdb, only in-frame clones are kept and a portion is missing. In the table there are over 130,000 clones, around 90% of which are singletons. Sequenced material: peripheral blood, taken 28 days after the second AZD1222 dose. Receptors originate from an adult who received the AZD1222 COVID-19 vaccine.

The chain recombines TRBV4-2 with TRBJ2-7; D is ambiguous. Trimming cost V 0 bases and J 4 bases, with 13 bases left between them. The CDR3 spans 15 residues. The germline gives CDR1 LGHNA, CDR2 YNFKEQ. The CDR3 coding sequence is TGTGCCAGCAGCCAAGAAATTCACGGACCATACGAGCAGTACTTC. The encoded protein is CASSQEIHGPYEQYF.

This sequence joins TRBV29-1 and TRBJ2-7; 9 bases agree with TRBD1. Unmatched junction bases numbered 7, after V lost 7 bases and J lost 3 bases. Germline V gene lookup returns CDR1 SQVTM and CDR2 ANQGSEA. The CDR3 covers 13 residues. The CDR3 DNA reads TGCAGCGCAGGACAGGGGCGGGACTACGAGCAGTACTTC. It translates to CSAGQGRDYEQYF.

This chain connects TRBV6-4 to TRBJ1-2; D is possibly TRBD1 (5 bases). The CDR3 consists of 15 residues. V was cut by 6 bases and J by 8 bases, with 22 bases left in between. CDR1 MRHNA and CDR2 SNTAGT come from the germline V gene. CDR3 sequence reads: CASRGGSRGVTGYTF. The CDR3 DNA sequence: TGTGCCAGCAGGGGGGGGTCGAGAGGGGTAACCGGCTACACCTTC.

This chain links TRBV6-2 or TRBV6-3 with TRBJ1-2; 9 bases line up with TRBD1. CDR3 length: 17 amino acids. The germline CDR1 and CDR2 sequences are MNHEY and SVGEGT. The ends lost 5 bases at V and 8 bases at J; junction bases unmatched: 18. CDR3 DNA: TGTGCCAGCAGTAACACGCGCCCGCGGACAGGGGTCGGCGGCTACACCTTC. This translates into CASSNTRPRTGVGGYTF.

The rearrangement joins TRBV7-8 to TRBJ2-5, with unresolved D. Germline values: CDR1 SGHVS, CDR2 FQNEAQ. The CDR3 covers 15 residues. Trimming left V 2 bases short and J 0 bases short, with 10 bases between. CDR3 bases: TGTGCCAGCAGCTTAATGTGGTTGAACCAAGAGACCCAGTACTTC. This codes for CASSLMWLNQETQYF.

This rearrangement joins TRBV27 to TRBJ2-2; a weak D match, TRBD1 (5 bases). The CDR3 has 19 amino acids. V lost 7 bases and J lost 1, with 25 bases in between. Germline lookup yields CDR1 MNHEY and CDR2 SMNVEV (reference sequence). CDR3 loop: CASTPQGDRGLKNTGELFF. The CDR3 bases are TGTGCCAGCACCCCTCAGGGCGACAGAGGCCTCAAGAACACCGGGGAGCTGTTTTTT.

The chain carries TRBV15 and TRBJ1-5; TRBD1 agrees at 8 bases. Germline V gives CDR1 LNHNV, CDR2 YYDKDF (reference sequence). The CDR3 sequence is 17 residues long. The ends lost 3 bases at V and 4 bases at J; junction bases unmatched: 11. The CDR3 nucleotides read TGTGCCACCAGCAGCTACAGCGGACAGGGCCGGAATCAGCCCCAGCATTTT. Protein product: CATSSYSGQGRNQPQHF.